Listed here are 22 T cell receptor beta chains from one sample, sequenced in a study of T-cell memory formation after mild COVID-19. TCRdb redid the calling of the 5' RACE reads with MiXCR, one entry per CDR3 protein. The sample consists of around 200,000 distinct CDR3 sequences, about 9.2% of them appearing once. Material for sequencing was PBMCs or a T cell subset sorted from them (not recorded which). The receptors were gathered from a man younger than 30 who had mild COVID-19 (a few samples of this study predate the infection). Cell type and time point are not known.

V usage is TRBV4-2 and J usage is TRBJ2-2; perhaps TRBD1 as D (5 bases). V was shortened by 1 base and J by 8 bases, with 17 bases between the two germline ends. The V gene's germline CDR1 is LGHNA and CDR2 YNFKEQ. The CDR3 runs to 16 residues. CDR3 loop: CASSQAPRQFQGELFF. CDR3 bases: TGTGCCAGCAGCCAAGCCCCCCGACAGTTCCAAGGGGAGCTGTTTTTT.

V and J are TRBV3-1 and TRBJ2-6; D gene ambiguous. The CDR3 runs to 15 residues. CDR1 and CDR2 from the germline V gene are LGHDT and YNNKEL (reference sequence). The V end lost 3 bases, the J end lost 0 bases, and 6 bases lay between the germline ends. The chain's CDR3 is CASSHSPSGANVLTF. CDR3 DNA: TGTGCCAGCAGCCACTCGCCCTCTGGGGCCAACGTCCTGACTTTC.

The V and J genes are TRBV6-5 and TRBJ1-5; the D gene is possibly TRBD1 (5 bases). This CDR3 has 14 amino acids. The V end was cut by 1 base, the J end by 5 bases, with 9 bases between. Looked up from germline, CDR1 is MNHEY and CDR2 is SVGAGI. DNA for the CDR3: TGTGCCAGCAGTTACTTCGGGGCTGATCAGCCCCAGCATTTT. This translates into CASSYFGADQPQHF.

This clonotype was seen a few times. V is TRBV11-2 and J is TRBJ2-3; TRBD2 matches 10 bases. Per the germline V gene, CDR1 is SGHAT and CDR2 is FQNNGV. Trimming cost V 5 bases and J 2 bases; bases outside gene matches: 7. The CDR3 has 16 amino acids. CDR3 in DNA: TGTGCCAGCAGCACGAGGACTAGCGGTTACACAGATACGCAGTATTTT. This sequence encodes CASSTRTSGYTDTQYF.

This CDR3 is CSVGLSNQPQHF. As DNA, the CDR3 is TGCAGTGTGGGACTTAGCAATCAGCCCCAGCATTTT. The chain is built from TRBV20-1 and TRBJ1-5; possibly TRBD1 for D (5 bases). Germline loops: CDR1 DFQATT, CDR2 SNEGSKA (reference sequence). CDR3 length: 12 residues. V was shortened by 7 bases and J by 0 bases, with 7 bases between the two germline ends.

The genes are TRBV7-3 and TRBJ2-3; 14 nucleotides agree with TRBD2. The CDR3 contains 16 residues. Germline trimming cut 4 bases from V and 5 bases from J; bases unmatched to any gene: 5. CDR1 is SGHTA and CDR2 is FQGTGA in the germline V gene. The CDR3, as DNA: TGTGCCAGCAGCTCAATCGGGACTAGCGGGGGAGATACGCAGTATTTT. Residues: CASSSIGTSGGDTQYF.

This clonotype has just a few counts. The V call is TRBV12-3 or TRBV12-4, the J call TRBJ1-5; D is possibly TRBD1 (5 bases). There are 16 residues in the CDR3. V gave up 2 bases and J gave up 4 bases, with 15 bases separating them. The CDR3 reads CASSLTLNGGNQPQHF. CDR3 DNA: TGTGCCAGCAGTTTAACTCTAAACGGGGGGAATCAGCCCCAGCATTTT.

This clonotype was counted a few times. The V call is TRBV7-3, the J call TRBJ2-1, with D hard to call. CDR3 size: 15 residues. V was cut by 5 bases and J by 9 bases, with 20 bases left in between. Germline CDR1 and CDR2: SGHTA and FQGTGA. The CDR3, as DNA: TGTGCCAGCAGCCCCAAAGTGGCCAGTTTCGCTGAGCAGTTCTTC. It encodes CASSPKVASFAEQFF.

J is TRBJ2-7 and V is TRBV20-1; D remains unclear. The V end was cut by 2 bases, the J end by 2 bases, with 7 bases between. The CDR3 is 12 residues long. In germline, CDR1 is DFQATT, CDR2 SNEGSKA (reference sequence). CDR3: CSARRTTYEQYF. The CDR3 DNA reads TGCAGTGCTAGACGGACGACCTACGAGCAGTACTTC.

This clonotype was seen at least ten times. The chain uses TRBV12-3 or TRBV12-4 and TRBJ2-5, with 8 bases fitting TRBD1. The trim removed 6 bases at V and 5 bases at J, leaving 14 bases unmatched. The CDR3 extends over 16 amino acids. The CDR3 here is CASSRGQDIRWETQYF. CDR3 nucleotide sequence: TGTGCCAGCAGCCGGGGACAGGATATCAGATGGGAGACCCAGTACTTC.

This clonotype was counted only a few times. The rearrangement uses TRBV14 and TRBJ2-3; 10 positions agree with TRBD1. The CDR3 covers 16 residues. J was trimmed by 3 bases and V by 0 bases; bases with no gene match: 3. Germline CDR1 and CDR2: SGHDN and FVKESK. The CDR3 DNA is TGTGCCAGCAGCCAAGATCAGGACAGGGGGACAGATACGCAGTATTTT. Its protein is CASSQDQDRGTDTQYF.

This chain uses TRBV7-2 with TRBJ2-2, with D possibly called TRBD1 or TRBD2 (5 bases each). Trimming left V 3 bases short and J 5 bases short, with 13 bases between. The germline V gene encodes CDR1 SGHTA and CDR2 FQGNSA. This CDR3 is built from 15 residues. The CDR3 bases are TGTGCCAGCAGCTTTGAGGGGTATCGGACCGGGGAGCTGTTTTTT. It translates to CASSFEGYRTGELFF. The full variable domain, rest sourced from reference TRBV7-2 and TRBJ2-2, is GAGVSQSPSNKVTEKGKDVELRCDPISGHTALYWYRQSLGQGLEFLIYFQGNSAPDKSGLPSDRFSAERTGGSVSTLTIQRTQQEDSAVYLCASSFEGYRTGELFFGEGSRLTVL.

This clonotype was counted at least ten times. V usage is TRBV7-9 and J usage is TRBJ2-5; TRBD2 matches at 9 bases. The junction had 7 bases not matched to a gene; V was cut back by 5 bases and J by 3 bases. The germline gives CDR1 SEHNR, CDR2 FQNEAQ (reference sequence). This CDR3 is built from 15 residues. CDR3 in amino acids: CASSAGTSRKETQYF. Here the CDR3 DNA reads TGTGCCAGCAGCGCCGGGACTAGCAGAAAAGAGACCCAGTACTTC.

The chain recombines TRBV11-2 with TRBJ2-5; a possible D gene is TRBD1 (5 bases). CDR1 is SGHAT, CDR2 FQNNGV, per germline. The CDR3 is made up of 14 amino acids. V lost 5 bases and J 3 bases, leaving 13 bases between the germline ends. The CDR3: CASSPLDTKETQYF. CDR3 nucleotide sequence: TGTGCCAGCAGCCCGTTGGACACGAAAGAGACCCAGTACTTC.

The J gene is TRBJ2-5, the V gene TRBV5-1; TRBD2 matches at 10 bases. The junction had 3 bases not matched to a gene; V was cut back by 2 bases and J by 5 bases. This CDR3 contains 14 residues. Germline CDR1 SGHRS, CDR2 YFSETQ. CDR3 loop: CASSFGTSDETQYF. The CDR3 DNA is TGCGCCAGCAGCTTCGGGACTAGCGACGAGACCCAGTACTTC.

This chain uses TRBV7-8 with TRBJ2-5; 12 bases align to TRBD2. The trim removed 5 bases at V and 4 bases at J, leaving 5 bases unmatched. Germline loops: CDR1 SGHVS, CDR2 FQNEAQ. The CDR3 is made up of 15 amino acids. The CDR3 sequence is CASSPRLAGAETQYF. The CDR3, as DNA: TGTGCCAGCAGCCCTCGACTAGCGGGGGCAGAGACCCAGTACTTC.

This chain uses TRBV9 with TRBJ2-5, with TRBD2 matching 9 bases. This CDR3 comprises 16 residues. Per the germline V gene, CDR1 is SGDLS and CDR2 is YYNGEE. J lost 5 bases, V lost 0 bases, and 8 bases had no gene match. The CDR3 DNA reads TGTGCCAGCAGCGTAGATCGCGGGGGGGCGGGGGAGACCCAGTACTTC. This gives the protein CASSVDRGGAGETQYF.

This clonotype was detected ten times or more. The chain joins TRBV20-1 to TRBJ2-7; no firm D call. The CDR3 length is 14 residues. Germline V CDR1 and CDR2: DFQATT, SNEGSKA (reference sequence). The V gene lost 6 bases and the J gene lost 3 bases, with 18 bases spanning the gap. The CDR3 sequence is CSAGPFTVFYEQYV. The CDR3 bases are TGCAGTGCCGGCCCCTTCACGGTTTTCTACGAGCAGTACGTC.

The rearrangement uses TRBV24-1 and TRBJ2-3; 7 nucleotides line up with TRBD1. The CDR3 sequence is 15 residues long. J lost 6 bases, V lost 3 bases, and 8 bases had no gene match. The germline V gene has CDR1 KGHDR and CDR2 SFDVKD. CDR3 in DNA: TGTGCCACCAGTGATCCGCAGGGGGTCGGCGATACGCAGTATTTT. This gives the protein CATSDPQGVGDTQYF.

There are a few counts of this clonotype. The gene calls are TRBV4-1 and TRBJ2-5, with D possibly being TRBD1 (6 bases). The CDR3 covers 16 residues. Germline-derived CDR1 and CDR2 are MGHRA and YSYEKL. V dropped 0 bases and J dropped 5 bases, with 16 bases sitting between them. CDR3 residues: CASSQERTARRETQYF. In DNA, the CDR3 is TGCGCCAGCAGCCAAGAGAGGACAGCCCGAAGGGAGACCCAGTACTTC.

V and J are TRBV5-1 and TRBJ1-1; maybe TRBD1 (5 bases). Germline V gives CDR1 SGHRS, CDR2 YFSETQ. CDR3 length equals 13 residues. Trimming took off 4 bases at V and 1 base at J, with 8 bases between the two ends. This CDR3 reads CASSQDTNTEAFF. CDR3 coding DNA: TGCGCCAGCAGCCAGGACACGAACACTGAAGCTTTCTTT.

This chain joins TRBV6-6 and TRBJ2-7, with 8 bases aligning to TRBD1. The CDR3 runs 13 residues. With V trimmed by 6 bases and J by 6 bases, 7 bases remained unmatched. Germline assignment: CDR1 MNHNY and CDR2 SVGAGI (reference sequence). CDR3 sequence: CASSPGTGFEQYF. In nucleotides, the CDR3 is TGTGCCAGCAGCCCCGGGACAGGCTTCGAGCAGTACTTC.